This TCR beta chain comes out of a study of metastatic and nonmetastatic thyroid tumors. Study information: Across blood and tumor or nodule tissue, repertoires from malignant and benign thyroid patients were compared with one another. Findings and caveats of the study: Benign nodules reportedly had significantly lower TCR beta diversity than malignant thyroid tumors in blood and tumor.

Original data processing: The authors used CDR3 differences across clinicopathological groups to build a distant-metastasis classifier for papillary thyroid cancer. TCRdb re-processed the PCR reads through MiXCR. The authors' filters were not applied to this entry. The sample comprises approximately 19,000 clones, around 21% of which are singletons, and 25% to 30% rests with the top ten. Comments on this clone: Its antigen is not identified.

Each patient went into thyroid surgery without having received any treatment. Germline values: CDR1 SGHRS, CDR2 YFSETQ. V was clipped by 4 bases and J by 2 bases, with 18 bases between them. This CDR3 contains 16 residues. This TCR derives from a female donor with papillary thyroid cancer or a benign thyroid nodule (not recorded which). Some clones in this sample may be carry-over from other donors' samples. Sequencing was done on a sample of blood. V gene TRBV5-1 combines with J gene TRBJ2-5; tentatively, D is TRBD2 (6 bases). CDR3 amino acids: CASSLLGGGWQETQYF. The DNA for the CDR3 is TGCGCCAGCAGCCTACTCGGTGGGGGGTGGCAAGAGACCCAGTACTTC. The variable domain in full, with the rest retrieved from reference TRBV5-1 and TRBJ2-5, is KAGVTQTPRYLIKTRGQQVTLSCSPISGHRSVSWYQQTPGQGLQFLFEYFSETQRNKGNFPGRFSGRQFSNSRSEMNVSTLELGDSALYLCASSLLGGGWQETQYFGPGTRLLVL.